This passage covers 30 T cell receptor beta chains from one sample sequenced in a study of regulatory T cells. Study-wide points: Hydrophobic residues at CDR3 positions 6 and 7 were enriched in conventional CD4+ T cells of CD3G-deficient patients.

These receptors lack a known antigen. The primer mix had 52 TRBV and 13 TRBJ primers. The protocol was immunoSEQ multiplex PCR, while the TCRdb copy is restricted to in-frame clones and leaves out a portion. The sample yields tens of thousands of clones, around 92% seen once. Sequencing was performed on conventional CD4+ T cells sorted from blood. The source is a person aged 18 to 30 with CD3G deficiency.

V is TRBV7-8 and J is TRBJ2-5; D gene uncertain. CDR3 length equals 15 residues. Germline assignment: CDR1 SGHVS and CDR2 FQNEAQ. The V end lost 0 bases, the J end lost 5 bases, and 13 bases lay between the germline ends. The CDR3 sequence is CASSLAPWGMETQYF. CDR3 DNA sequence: TGTGCCAGCAGCTTAGCGCCGTGGGGTATGGAGACCCAGTACTTC.

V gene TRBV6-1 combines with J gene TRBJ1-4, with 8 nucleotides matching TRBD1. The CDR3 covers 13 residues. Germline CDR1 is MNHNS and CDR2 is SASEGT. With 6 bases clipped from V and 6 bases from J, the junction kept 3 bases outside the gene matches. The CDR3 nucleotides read TGTGCCAGCAGGGGACAGGCTTATGAAAAACTGTTTTTT. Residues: CASRGQAYEKLFF.

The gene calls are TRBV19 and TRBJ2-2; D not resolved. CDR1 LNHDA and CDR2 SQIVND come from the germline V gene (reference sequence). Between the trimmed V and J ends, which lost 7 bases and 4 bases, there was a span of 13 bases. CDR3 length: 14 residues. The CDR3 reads CASKDRLPTGELFF. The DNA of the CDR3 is TGTGCCAGTAAGGACCGTCTACCCACCGGGGAGCTGTTTTTT.

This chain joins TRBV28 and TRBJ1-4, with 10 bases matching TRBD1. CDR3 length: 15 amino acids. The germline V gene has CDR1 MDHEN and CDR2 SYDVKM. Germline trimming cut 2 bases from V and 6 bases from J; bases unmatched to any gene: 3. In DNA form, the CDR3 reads TGTGCCAGCAGTTTACTAGGGACAGGGGATGAAAAACTGTTTTTT. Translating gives CASSLLGTGDEKLFF.

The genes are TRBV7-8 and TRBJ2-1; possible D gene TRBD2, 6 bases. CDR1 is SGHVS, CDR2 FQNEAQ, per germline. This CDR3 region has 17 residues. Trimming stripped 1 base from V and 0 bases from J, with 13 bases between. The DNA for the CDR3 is TGTGCCAGCAGCTTAGTAGGAGTCGGGAGCTCCTACAATGAGCAGTTCTTC. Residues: CASSLVGVGSSYNEQFF.

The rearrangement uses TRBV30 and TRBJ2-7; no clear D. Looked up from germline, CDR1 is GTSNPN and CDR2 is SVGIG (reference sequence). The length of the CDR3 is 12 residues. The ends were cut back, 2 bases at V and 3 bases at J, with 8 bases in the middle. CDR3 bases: TGTGCCTGGAGTTCAGGAGACTACGAGCAGTACTTC. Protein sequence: CAWSSGDYEQYF.

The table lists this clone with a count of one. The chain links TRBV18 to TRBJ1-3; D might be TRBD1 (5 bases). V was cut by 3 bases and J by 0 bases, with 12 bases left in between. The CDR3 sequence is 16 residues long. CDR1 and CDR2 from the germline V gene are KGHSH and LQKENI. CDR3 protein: CASSPRDSRSGNTIYF. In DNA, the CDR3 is TGTGCCAGCTCACCGAGGGACTCCCGCTCTGGAAACACCATATATTTT.

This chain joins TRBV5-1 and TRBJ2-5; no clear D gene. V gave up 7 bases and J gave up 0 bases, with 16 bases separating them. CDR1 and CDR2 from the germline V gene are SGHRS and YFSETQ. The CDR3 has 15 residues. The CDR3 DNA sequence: TGCGCCAGCTGCCCTAGTCGGGCCCACCAAGAGACCCAGTACTTC. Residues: CASCPSRAHQETQYF.

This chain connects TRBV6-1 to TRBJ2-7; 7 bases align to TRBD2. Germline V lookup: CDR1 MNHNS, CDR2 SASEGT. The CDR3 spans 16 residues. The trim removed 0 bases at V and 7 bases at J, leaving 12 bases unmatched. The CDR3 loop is CASSEAQAGLRREQYF. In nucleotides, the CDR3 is TGTGCCAGCAGTGAAGCGCAAGCGGGGCTACGAAGGGAGCAGTACTTC.

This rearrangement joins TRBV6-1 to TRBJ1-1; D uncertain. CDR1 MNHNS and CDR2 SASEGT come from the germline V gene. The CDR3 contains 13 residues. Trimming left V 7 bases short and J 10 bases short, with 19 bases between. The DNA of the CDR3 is TGTGCCAGCAATACATTCGGCGTCACCCGAGCTTTCTTT. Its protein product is CASNTFGVTRAFF.

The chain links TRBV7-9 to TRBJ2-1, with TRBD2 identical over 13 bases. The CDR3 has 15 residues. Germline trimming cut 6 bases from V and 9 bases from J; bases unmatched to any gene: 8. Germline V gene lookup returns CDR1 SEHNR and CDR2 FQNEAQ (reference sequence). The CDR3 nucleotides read TGTGCCAGCAGTTTTGGACTAGCGGGAGCAGTTGAGCAGTTCTTC. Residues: CASSFGLAGAVEQFF.

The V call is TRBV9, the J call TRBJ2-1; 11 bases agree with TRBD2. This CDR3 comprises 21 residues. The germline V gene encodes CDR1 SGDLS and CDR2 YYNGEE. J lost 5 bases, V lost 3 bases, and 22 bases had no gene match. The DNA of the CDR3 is TGTGCCAGCAGCGCCCGGTCCGGGGGACTAGCGGAAACGACTCGAAACAATGAGCAGTTCTTC. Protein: CASSARSGGLAETTRNNEQFF. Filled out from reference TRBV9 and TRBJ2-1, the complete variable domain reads DSGVTQTPKHLITATGQRVTLRCSPRSGDLSVYWYQQSLDQGLQFLIQYYNGEERAKGNILERFSAQQFPDLHSELNLSSLELGDSALYFCASSARSGGLAETTRNNEQFFGPGTRLTVL.

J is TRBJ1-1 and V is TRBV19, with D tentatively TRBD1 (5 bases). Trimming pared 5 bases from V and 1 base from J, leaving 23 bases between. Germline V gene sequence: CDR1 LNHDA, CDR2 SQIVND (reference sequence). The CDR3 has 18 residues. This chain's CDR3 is CASSPGQDAHSANTEAFF. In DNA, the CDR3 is TGTGCCAGTAGTCCAGGGCAGGACGCTCACTCAGCGAACACTGAAGCTTTCTTT.

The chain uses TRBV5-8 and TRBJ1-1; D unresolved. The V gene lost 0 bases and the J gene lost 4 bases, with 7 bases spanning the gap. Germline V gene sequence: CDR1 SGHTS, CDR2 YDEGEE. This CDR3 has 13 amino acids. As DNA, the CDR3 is TGTGCCAGCAGCTTGGGACTGAGCACTGAAGCTTTCTTT. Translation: CASSLGLSTEAFF.

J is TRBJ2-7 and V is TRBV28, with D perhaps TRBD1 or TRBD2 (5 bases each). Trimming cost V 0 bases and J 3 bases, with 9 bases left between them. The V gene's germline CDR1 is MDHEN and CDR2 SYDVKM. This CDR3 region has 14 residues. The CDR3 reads CASSLWGDHYEQYF. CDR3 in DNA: TGTGCCAGCAGTTTATGGGGGGACCACTACGAGCAGTACTTC.

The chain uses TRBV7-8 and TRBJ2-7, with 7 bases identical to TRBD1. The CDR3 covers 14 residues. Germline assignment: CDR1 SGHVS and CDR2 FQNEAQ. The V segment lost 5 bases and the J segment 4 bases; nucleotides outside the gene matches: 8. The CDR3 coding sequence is TGTGCCAGCAGCCCGGAAGCCAGGGGGTACGAGCAGTACTTC. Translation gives CASSPEARGYEQYF. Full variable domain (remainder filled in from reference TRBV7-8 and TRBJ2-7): GAGVSQSPRYKVAKRGQDVALRCDPISGHVSLFWYQQALGQGPEFLTYFQNEAQLDKSGLPSDRFFAERPEGSVSTLKIQRTQQEDSAVYLCASSPEARGYEQYFGPGTRLTVT.

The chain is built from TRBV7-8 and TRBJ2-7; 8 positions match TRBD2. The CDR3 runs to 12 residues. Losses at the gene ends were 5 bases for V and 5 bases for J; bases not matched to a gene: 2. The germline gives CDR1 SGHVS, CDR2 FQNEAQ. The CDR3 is CASSLSGNEQYF. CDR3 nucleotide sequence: TGTGCCAGCAGCCTTAGCGGGAACGAGCAGTACTTC.

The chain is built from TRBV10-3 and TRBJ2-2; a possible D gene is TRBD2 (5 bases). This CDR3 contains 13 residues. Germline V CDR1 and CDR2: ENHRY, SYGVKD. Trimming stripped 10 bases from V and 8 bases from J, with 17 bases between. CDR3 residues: CATQLTTSGELFF. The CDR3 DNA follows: TGTGCCACCCAACTGACTACCTCGGGGGAGCTGTTTTTT.

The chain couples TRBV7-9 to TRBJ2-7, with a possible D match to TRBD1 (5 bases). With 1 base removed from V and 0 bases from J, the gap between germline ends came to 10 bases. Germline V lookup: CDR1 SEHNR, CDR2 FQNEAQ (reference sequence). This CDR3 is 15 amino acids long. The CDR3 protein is CASSLDAGLSYEQYF. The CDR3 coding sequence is TGTGCCAGCAGCTTAGATGCAGGGCTCTCCTACGAGCAGTACTTC.

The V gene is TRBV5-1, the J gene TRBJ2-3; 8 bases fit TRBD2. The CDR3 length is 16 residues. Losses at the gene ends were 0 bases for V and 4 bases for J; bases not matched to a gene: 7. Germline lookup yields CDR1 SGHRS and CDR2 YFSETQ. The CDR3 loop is CASSLDGRAIADTQYF. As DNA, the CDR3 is TGCGCCAGCAGCTTGGACGGGAGGGCCATTGCAGATACGCAGTATTTT.

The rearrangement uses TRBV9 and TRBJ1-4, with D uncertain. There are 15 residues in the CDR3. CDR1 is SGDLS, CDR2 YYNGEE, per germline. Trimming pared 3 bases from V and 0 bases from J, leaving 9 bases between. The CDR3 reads CASSAGAATNEKLFF. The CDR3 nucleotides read TGTGCCAGCAGCGCAGGCGCCGCAACTAATGAAAAACTGTTTTTT.

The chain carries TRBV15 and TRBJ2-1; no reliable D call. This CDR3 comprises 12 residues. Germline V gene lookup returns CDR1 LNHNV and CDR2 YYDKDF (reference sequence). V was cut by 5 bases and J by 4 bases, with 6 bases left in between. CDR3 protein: CATSPLYNEQFF. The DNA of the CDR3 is TGTGCCACCAGCCCACTTTACAATGAGCAGTTCTTC. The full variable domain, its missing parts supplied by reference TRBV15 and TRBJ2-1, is DAMVIQNPRYQVTQFGKPVTLSCSQTLNHNVMYWYQQKSSQAPKLLFHYYDKDFNNEADTPDNFQSRRPNTSFCFLDIRSPGLGDTAMYLCATSPLYNEQFFGPGTRLTVL.

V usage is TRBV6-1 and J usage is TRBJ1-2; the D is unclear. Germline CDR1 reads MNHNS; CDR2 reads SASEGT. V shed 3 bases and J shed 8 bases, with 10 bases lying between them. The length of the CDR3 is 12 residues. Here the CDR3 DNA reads TGTGCCAGCAGTGACGGGATCTGGGGCTACACCTTC. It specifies CASSDGIWGYTF.

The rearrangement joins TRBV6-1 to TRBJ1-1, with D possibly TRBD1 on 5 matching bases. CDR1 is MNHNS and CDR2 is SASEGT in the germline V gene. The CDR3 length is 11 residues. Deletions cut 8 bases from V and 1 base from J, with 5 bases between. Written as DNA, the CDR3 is TGTGCCAGCGGGGGGAACACTGAAGCTTTCTTT. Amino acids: CASGGNTEAFF.

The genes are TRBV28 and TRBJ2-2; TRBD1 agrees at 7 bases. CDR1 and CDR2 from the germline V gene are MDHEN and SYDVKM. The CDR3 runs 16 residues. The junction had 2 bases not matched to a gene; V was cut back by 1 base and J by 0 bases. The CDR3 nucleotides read TGTGCCAGCAGTTTATTGGGACAGCCGAACACCGGGGAGCTGTTTTTT. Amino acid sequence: CASSLLGQPNTGELFF.

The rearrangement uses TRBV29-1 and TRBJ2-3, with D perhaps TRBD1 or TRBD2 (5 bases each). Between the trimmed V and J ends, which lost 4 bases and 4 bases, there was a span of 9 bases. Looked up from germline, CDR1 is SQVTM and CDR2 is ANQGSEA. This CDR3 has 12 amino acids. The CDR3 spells CSVARGADTQYF. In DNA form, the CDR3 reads TGCAGCGTTGCTCGGGGCGCAGATACGCAGTATTTT.

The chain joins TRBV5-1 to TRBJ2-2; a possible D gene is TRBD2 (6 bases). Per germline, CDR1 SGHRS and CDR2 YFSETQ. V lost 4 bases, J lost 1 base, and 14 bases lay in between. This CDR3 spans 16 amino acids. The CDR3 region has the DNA TGCGCCAGCAGCCTGGCGGGGCACAGGAACACCGGGGAGCTGTTTTTT. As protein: CASSLAGHRNTGELFF.

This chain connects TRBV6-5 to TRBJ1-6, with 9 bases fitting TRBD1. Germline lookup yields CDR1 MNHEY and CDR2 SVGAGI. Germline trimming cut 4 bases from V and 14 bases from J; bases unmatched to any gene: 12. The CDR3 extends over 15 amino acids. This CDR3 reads CASSSGQGRILTLHF. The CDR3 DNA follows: TGTGCCAGCAGTTCTGGACAGGGGCGAATTTTGACCCTCCACTTT.

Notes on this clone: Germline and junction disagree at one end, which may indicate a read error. The CDR3 sequence: CASRLSGSVGDTQYF. CDR3 nucleotide sequence: TGTGCCAGCCGCTTGAGTGGGAGTGTGGGAGATACGCAGTATTTT. The chain employs TRBV7-8 and TRBJ2-3, with D perhaps matching TRBD2 (5 bases). Germline values: CDR1 SGHVS, CDR2 FQNEAQ. The CDR3 is 15 amino acids. Using reference TRBV7-8 and TRBJ2-3 for the parts outside the CDR3, the full variable domain is GAGVSQSPRYKVAKRGQDVALRCDPISGHVSLFWYQQALGQGPEFLTYFQNEAQLDKSGLPSDRFFAERPEGSVSTLKIQRTQQEDSAVYLCASRLSGSVGDTQYFGPGTRLTVL.

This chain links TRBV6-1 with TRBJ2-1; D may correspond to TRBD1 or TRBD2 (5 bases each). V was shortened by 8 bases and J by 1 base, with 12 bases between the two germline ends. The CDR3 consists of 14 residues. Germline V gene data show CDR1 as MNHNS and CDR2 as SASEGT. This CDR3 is CASGRAGSYNEQFF. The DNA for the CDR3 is TGTGCCAGCGGCAGGGCGGGTTCCTACAATGAGCAGTTCTTC.